Following are 27 T cell receptor beta chains from one sample sequenced in a study of CD8+ T cells in alopecia areata. Extraction of RNA preceded its reverse transcription into cDNA, which served as the sequencing template. Libraries were prepared by immunoSEQ multiplex PCR; TCRdb keeps only in-frame clonotypes and omits some of them. Here the sample spans 180,000 or so clones, about 51% being singletons. Treatment here: oral pan-JAK inhibitor, 5-10 mg twice daily. This specimen was CD8+ T cells sorted from blood, taken at roughly week 53, from a patient treated with tofacitinib. These receptors originate from a human donor with alopecia areata.

The chain couples TRBV6-6 to TRBJ2-7; tentative D call: TRBD2 (6 bases). CDR3 length: 12 amino acids. V was trimmed by 8 bases and J by 3 bases, leaving 11 bases between them. Germline CDR1 is MNHNY and CDR2 is SVGAGI (reference sequence). CDR3: CASGGARYEQYF. The DNA for the CDR3 is TGTGCCAGCGGCGGGGCCCGCTACGAGCAGTACTTC.

The chain is built from TRBV27 and TRBJ1-2; TRBD1 aligns across 7 bases. Trimming at V came to 5 bases and at J to 4 bases, leaving 4 bases not matched to a gene. CDR1 is MNHEY, CDR2 SMNVEV, per germline (reference sequence). CDR3 length: 13 residues. The CDR3: CASSGRGGYGYTF. CDR3 bases: TGTGCCAGCAGTGGCAGGGGGGGCTATGGCTACACCTTC.

This clone was counted only a few times. V gene TRBV5-4 combines with J gene TRBJ2-3, with D perhaps being TRBD1 or TRBD2 (5 bases each). The ends were cut back, 0 bases at V and 1 base at J, with 9 bases in the middle. CDR1 and CDR2 from the germline V gene are SGHNT and YYREEE (reference sequence). The length of the CDR3 is 15 residues. Here the CDR3 reads CASSLGDRGTDTQYF. CDR3 nucleotide sequence: TGTGCCAGCAGCTTGGGGGACCGAGGCACAGATACGCAGTATTTT. The full variable domain, its missing parts supplied by reference TRBV5-4 and TRBJ2-3, is ETGVTQSPTHLIKTRGQQVTLRCSSQSGHNTVSWYQQALGQGPQFIFQYYREEENGRGNFPPRFSGLQFPNYSSELNVNALELDDSALYLCASSLGDRGTDTQYFGPGTRLTVL.

Comments on this clone: Other nucleotide sequences from this sample produce the same CDR3. This chain links TRBV29-1 with TRBJ1-1; no clear D. The CDR3 has 11 residues. V shed 4 bases and J shed 0 bases, with 3 bases lying between them. The germline CDR1 and CDR2 sequences are SQVTM and ANQGSEA. This chain's CDR3 is CSVAVNTEAFF. In nucleotides, the CDR3 is TGCAGCGTTGCAGTGAACACTGAAGCTTTCTTT. The full variable domain, in which reference TRBV29-1 and TRBJ1-1 provide the parts outside the CDR3, is SAVISQKPSRDICQRGTSLTIQCQVDSQVTMMFWYRQQPGQSLTLIATANQGSEATYESGFVIDKFPISRPNLTFSTLTVSNMSPEDSSIYLCSVAVNTEAFFGQGTRLTVV.

The chain combines TRBV30 with TRBJ1-4; 8 positions match TRBD1. V lost 5 bases to trimming and J lost 6 bases; unmatched junction nucleotides: 5. The CDR3 is made up of 13 amino acids. Germline assignment: CDR1 GTSNPN and CDR2 SVGIG (reference sequence). CDR3 amino acids: CAWSGQGDEKLFF. The CDR3 region has the DNA TGTGCCTGGTCCGGACAGGGCGATGAAAAACTGTTTTTT.

The chain recombines TRBV29-1 with TRBJ1-1, with 9 bases that match TRBD1. V lost 8 bases, J lost 1 base, and 14 bases stayed unmatched. There are 16 residues in the CDR3. Germline CDR1 is SQVTM and CDR2 is ANQGSEA. DNA of the CDR3: TGCAGCCTCACCTCCGGGACAGGGTTCGGGAACACTGAAGCTTTCTTT. Encoded protein: CSLTSGTGFGNTEAFF.

This chain joins TRBV9 and TRBJ1-2; D is undetermined. The ends were cut back, 4 bases at V and 0 bases at J, with 13 bases in the middle. The CDR3 is 15 amino acids. The germline gives CDR1 SGDLS, CDR2 YYNGEE. The CDR3 loop reads CASSPRAATNYGYTF. DNA of the CDR3: TGTGCCAGCAGCCCGCGGGCAGCTACTAACTATGGCTACACCTTC.

This chain joins TRBV5-6 and TRBJ2-3; 11 nucleotides agree with TRBD2. CDR1 SGHDT and CDR2 YYEEEE come from the germline V gene. With V trimmed by 4 bases and J by 1 base, 2 bases remained unmatched. The CDR3 covers 15 residues. CDR3 nucleotide sequence: TGTGCCAGCAGCGAGACTAGCGGGGGCACAGATACGCAGTATTTT. This translates into CASSETSGGTDTQYF.

The V and J genes are TRBV7-2 and TRBJ1-2; a possible D gene is TRBD1 (6 bases). The CDR3 is made up of 15 amino acids. The V end was cut by 3 bases, the J end by 8 bases, with 19 bases between. Germline V gene data show CDR1 as SGHTA and CDR2 as FQGNSA. The CDR3 DNA follows: TGTGCCAGCAGCTTTGCGGCAGGGGAATCGTGGGGCTACACCTTC. Amino acid sequence: CASSFAAGESWGYTF.

This clone came up once. The V gene is TRBV4-3, the J gene TRBJ1-1; unclear D gene. Looked up from germline, CDR1 is LGHNA and CDR2 is YSLEER. Trimming cost V 1 base and J 6 bases, with 12 bases left between them. The CDR3 has 14 residues. This chain's CDR3 is CASSQVEGASEAFF. The CDR3 DNA reads as TGCGCCAGCAGCCAAGTGGAGGGTGCGTCTGAAGCTTTCTTT.

This clone showed up many times. V and J are TRBV6-4 and TRBJ1-6, with TRBD1 matching 11 bases. In germline, CDR1 is MRHNA, CDR2 SNTAGT. J lost 9 bases, V lost 2 bases, and 0 bases had no gene match. The CDR3 has 14 residues. This CDR3 reads CASSDGTGGSPLHF. CDR3 sequence (DNA): TGTGCCAGCAGTGACGGGACAGGGGGTTCACCCCTCCACTTT.

The chain couples TRBV4-1 to TRBJ1-2, with D possibly matching TRBD1 (5 bases). Trimming removed 4 bases at V and 4 bases at J, with 13 bases between. This CDR3 contains 14 residues. CDR1 and CDR2 (germline): MGHRA, YSYEKL. The CDR3 protein is CASSPGGRGYGYTF. The CDR3 DNA reads TGCGCCAGCAGCCCCGGGGGAAGGGGCTATGGCTACACCTTC.

Only a few counts were recorded for this clone. V and J are TRBV15 and TRBJ2-2, with 7 bases aligning to TRBD1. V lost 0 bases and J lost 2; bases outside the gene matches: 6. The CDR3 loop spans 17 amino acids. Germline V gene data show CDR1 as LNHNV and CDR2 as YYDKDF (reference sequence). DNA of the CDR3: TGTGCCACCAGCAGAGATGTGGGGACAGCCAACACCGGGGAGCTGTTTTTT. Translating gives CATSRDVGTANTGELFF.

The V and J genes are TRBV29-1 and TRBJ1-2; D unclear. The CDR3 length is 18 residues. The V gene's germline CDR1 is SQVTM and CDR2 ANQGSEA. Trimming removed 5 bases from V and 2 bases from J, with 27 bases in between. Here the CDR3 reads CSVRNQMNMGTENYGYTF. For the CDR3, the DNA is TGCAGCGTTCGGAACCAAATGAATATGGGAACGGAGAACTATGGCTACACCTTC. Supplemented by reference TRBV29-1 and TRBJ1-2, the full variable domain reads SAVISQKPSRDICQRGTSLTIQCQVDSQVTMMFWYRQQPGQSLTLIATANQGSEATYESGFVIDKFPISRPNLTFSTLTVSNMSPEDSSIYLCSVRNQMNMGTENYGYTFGSGTRLTVV.

The chain couples TRBV18 to TRBJ2-5; 8 bases are a match to TRBD1. The CDR3 has 13 amino acids. CDR1 is KGHSH and CDR2 is LQKENI in the germline V gene. J lost 5 bases, V lost 5 bases, and 4 bases had no gene match. For the CDR3, the DNA is TGTGCCAGCTCAGGAAGGACAGGGGAGACCCAGTACTTC. It specifies CASSGRTGETQYF.

The V call is TRBV9, the J call TRBJ1-2, with a weak D call TRBD1 (5 bases). Trimming took 5 bases from V and 1 from J, leaving 15 bases between them. Germline V gene sequence: CDR1 SGDLS, CDR2 YYNGEE. The CDR3 loop spans 15 amino acids. This CDR3 is CASSVTVLNNYGYTF. In nucleotides, the CDR3 is TGTGCCAGCAGTGTGACAGTGCTAAATAACTATGGCTACACCTTC.

This clone has only a few counts. This sequence joins TRBV2 and TRBJ1-1; D remains unclear. The CDR3 extends over 13 amino acids. Germline V gene sequence: CDR1 SNHLY, CDR2 FYNNEI. V dropped 7 bases and J dropped 1 base, with 10 bases sitting between them. CDR3 protein: CASTVAANTEAFF. CDR3 nucleotide sequence: TGTGCCAGCACCGTAGCAGCGAACACTGAAGCTTTCTTT.

V usage is TRBV27 and J usage is TRBJ2-1, with 10 positions matching TRBD2. The CDR3 is 16 residues long. J was trimmed by 8 bases and V by 3 bases; bases with no gene match: 10. CDR1 and CDR2 from the germline V gene are MNHEY and SMNVEV (reference sequence). CDR3: CASSFSSGGLFYEQFF. The DNA for the CDR3 is TGTGCCAGCAGTTTTTCTAGCGGGGGCCTTTTTTATGAGCAGTTCTTC.

This clone was recorded a few times. The chain combines TRBV27 with TRBJ2-1, with TRBD2 matching over 7 bases. Germline assignment: CDR1 MNHEY and CDR2 SMNVEV (reference sequence). V lost 4 bases and J lost 8; bases outside the gene matches: 8. The CDR3 runs 14 residues. The CDR3 loop is CASSSSGAWDEQFF. CDR3 bases: TGTGCCAGCAGTTCGAGCGGGGCCTGGGATGAGCAGTTCTTC.

This chain uses TRBV13 with TRBJ2-1; 8 nucleotides align to TRBD1. This CDR3 region has 13 residues. Per the germline V gene, CDR1 is PRHDT and CDR2 is FYEKMQ (reference sequence). V was clipped by 3 bases and J by 6 bases; unmatched bases: 1. CDR3 loop: CASSLGQANEQFF. The CDR3 DNA is TGTGCCAGCAGCTTGGGACAGGCCAATGAGCAGTTCTTC.

In its sample, this clone was seen many times. The CDR3 region has the DNA TGCGCCAGCAGCTTGGCTGCGGGGTACGAGCAGTACTTC. Residues: CASSLAAGYEQYF. The rearrangement uses TRBV5-1 and TRBJ2-7; TRBD2 is a possible D gene (6 bases). The CDR3 has 13 residues. V was shortened by 0 bases and J by 4 bases, with 8 bases between the two germline ends. In germline, CDR1 is SGHRS, CDR2 YFSETQ.

The chain uses TRBV4-3 and TRBJ2-2, with no clear D. V lost 3 bases and J 4 bases, leaving 18 bases between the germline ends. Germline lookup yields CDR1 LGHNA and CDR2 YSLEER. The CDR3 is made up of 17 amino acids. The DNA of the CDR3 is TGCGCCAGCAGCCACCTCCCCCTAAGAAGGGTCACCGGGGAGCTGTTTTTT. This translates into CASSHLPLRRVTGELFF.

Written as DNA, the CDR3 is TGTGCCAGCAGCGTTTCGACAGGGGCGAATCAGCCCCAGCATTTT. This encodes CASSVSTGANQPQHF. The rearrangement links TRBV27 to TRBJ1-5, with 8 nucleotides matching TRBD1. CDR3 length: 15 residues. V shed 6 bases and J 4 bases; nucleotides not matched to a gene: 8. The V gene's germline CDR1 is MNHEY and CDR2 SMNVEV (reference sequence).

J is TRBJ1-1 and V is TRBV4-1, with TRBD1 matching 7 bases. The CDR3 is 15 amino acids. V lost 0 bases to trimming and J lost 0 bases; unmatched junction nucleotides: 1. The germline V gene has CDR1 MGHRA and CDR2 YSYEKL. The CDR3 DNA reads as TGCGCCAGCAGCCAAGAGACAGGGTTGAACACTGAAGCTTTCTTT. This codes for CASSQETGLNTEAFF.

The rearrangement links TRBV29-1 to TRBJ1-4, with 7 bases identical to TRBD1. CDR3 length: 14 amino acids. Trimming removed 6 bases from V and 3 bases from J; junction bases left unmatched: 7. Germline V CDR1 and CDR2: SQVTM, ANQGSEA. The CDR3 DNA sequence: TGCAGCGTGGCAGGGGGACAGCCTAATGAAAAACTGTTTTTT. Protein: CSVAGGQPNEKLFF.

The chain joins TRBV4-3 to TRBJ2-1, with 13 bases matching TRBD2. The CDR3 extends over 16 amino acids. The V and J ends lost 8 bases and 8 bases, in that order; junction bases with no gene match: 12. Per the germline V gene, CDR1 is LGHNA and CDR2 is YSLEER. The CDR3 nucleotides are TGCGCCAGCGGGAGCACTAGCGGGGGGGAATTGGATGAGCAGTTCTTC. This sequence encodes CASGSTSGGELDEQFF.

The chain recombines TRBV19 with TRBJ2-3, with D unresolved. CDR1 and CDR2 from the germline V gene are LNHDA and SQIVND (reference sequence). Trimming stripped 6 bases from V and 6 bases from J, with 4 bases between. This CDR3 is 10 amino acids long. CDR3 nucleotide sequence: TGTGCCAGTAGGGGGGATACGCAGTATTTT. Translating it yields CASRGDTQYF.